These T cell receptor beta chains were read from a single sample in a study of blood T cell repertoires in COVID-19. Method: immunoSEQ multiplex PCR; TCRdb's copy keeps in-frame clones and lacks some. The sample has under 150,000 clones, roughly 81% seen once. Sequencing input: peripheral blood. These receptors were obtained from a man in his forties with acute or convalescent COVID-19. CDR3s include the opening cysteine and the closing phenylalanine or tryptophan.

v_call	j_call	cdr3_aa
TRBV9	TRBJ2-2	CASSAGAGGLAGELFF
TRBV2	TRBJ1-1	CASLGTVPSAFF
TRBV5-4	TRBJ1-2	CASSFGGVTLRQRKYGYTF
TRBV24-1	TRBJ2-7	CATSDRRTGENEQYF
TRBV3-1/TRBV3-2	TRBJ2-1	CASSPFLYNEQFF
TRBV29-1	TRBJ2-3	CSVPPGAGGTTDTQYF
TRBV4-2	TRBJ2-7	CASSHPKSQGSYEQYF
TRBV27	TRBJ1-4	CASSPPGGVPNEKLFF
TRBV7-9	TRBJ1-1	CASSLTLNTEAFF
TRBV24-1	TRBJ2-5	CATRGTGEETQYF
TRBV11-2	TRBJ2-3	CASSLDGRAGRSDTQYF